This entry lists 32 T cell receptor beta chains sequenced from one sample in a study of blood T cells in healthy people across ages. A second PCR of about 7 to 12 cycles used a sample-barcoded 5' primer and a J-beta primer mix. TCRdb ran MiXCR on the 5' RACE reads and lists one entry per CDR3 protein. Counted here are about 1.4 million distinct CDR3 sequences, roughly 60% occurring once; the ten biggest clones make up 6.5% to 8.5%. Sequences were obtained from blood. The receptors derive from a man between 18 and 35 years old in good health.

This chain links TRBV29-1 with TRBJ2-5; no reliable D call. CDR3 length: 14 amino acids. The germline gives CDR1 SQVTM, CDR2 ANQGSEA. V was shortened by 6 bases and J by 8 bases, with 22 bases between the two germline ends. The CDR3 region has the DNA TGCAGCGTCCACGCCTCGGCCGCCGACGGAACCCAGTACTTC. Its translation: CSVHASAADGTQYF.

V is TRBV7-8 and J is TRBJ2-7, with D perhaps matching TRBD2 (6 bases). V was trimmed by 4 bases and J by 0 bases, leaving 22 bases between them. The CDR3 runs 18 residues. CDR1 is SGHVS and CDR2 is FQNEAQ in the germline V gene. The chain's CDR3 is CASSSIIPSALSSYEQYF. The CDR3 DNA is TGTGCCAGCAGCTCCATCATTCCTAGCGCCCTTAGCTCCTACGAGCAGTACTTC.

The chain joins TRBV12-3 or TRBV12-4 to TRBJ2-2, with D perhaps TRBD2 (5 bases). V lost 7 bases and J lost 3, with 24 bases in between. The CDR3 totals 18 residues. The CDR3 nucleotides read TGTGCCAGCACTCCCTTTGGTCGTGACCGAGGGCACACCGGGGAGCTGTTTTTT. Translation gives CASTPFGRDRGHTGELFF.

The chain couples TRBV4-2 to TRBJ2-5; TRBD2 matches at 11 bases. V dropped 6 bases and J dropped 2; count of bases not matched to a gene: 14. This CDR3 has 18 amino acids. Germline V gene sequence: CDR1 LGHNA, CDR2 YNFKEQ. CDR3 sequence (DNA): TGTGCCAGCAGTCGAGGCCTTACGACTAGCGGGAATCAAGAGACCCAGTACTTC. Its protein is CASSRGLTTSGNQETQYF.

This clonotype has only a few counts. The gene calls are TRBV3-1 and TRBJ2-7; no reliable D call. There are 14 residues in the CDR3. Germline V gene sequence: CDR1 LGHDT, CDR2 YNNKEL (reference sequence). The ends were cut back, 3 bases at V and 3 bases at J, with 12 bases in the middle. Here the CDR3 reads CASSQSRSIYEQYF. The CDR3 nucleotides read TGTGCCAGCAGCCAGTCGCGGTCGATCTACGAGCAGTACTTC.

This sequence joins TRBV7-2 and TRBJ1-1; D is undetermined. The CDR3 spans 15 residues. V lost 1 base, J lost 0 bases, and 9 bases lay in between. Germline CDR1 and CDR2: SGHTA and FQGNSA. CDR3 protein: CASSLGIGMNTEAFF. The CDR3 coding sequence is TGTGCCAGCAGCTTAGGAATAGGGATGAACACTGAAGCTTTCTTT.

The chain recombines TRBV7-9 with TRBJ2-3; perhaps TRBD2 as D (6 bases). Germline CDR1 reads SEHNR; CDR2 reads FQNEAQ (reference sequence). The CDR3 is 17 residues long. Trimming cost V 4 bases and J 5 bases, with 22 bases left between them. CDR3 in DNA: TGTGCCAGCAGCTACCCACCGAGGCTAGCGATGAAAGATACGCAGTATTTT. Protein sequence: CASSYPPRLAMKDTQYF.

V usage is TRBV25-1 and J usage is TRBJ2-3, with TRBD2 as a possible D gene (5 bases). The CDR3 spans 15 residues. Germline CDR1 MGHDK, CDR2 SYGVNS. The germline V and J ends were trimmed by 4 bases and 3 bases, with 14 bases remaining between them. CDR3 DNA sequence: TGTGCCAGCAGTGGATCCGAGGGCCCGACAGATACGCAGTATTTT. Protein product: CASSGSEGPTDTQYF.

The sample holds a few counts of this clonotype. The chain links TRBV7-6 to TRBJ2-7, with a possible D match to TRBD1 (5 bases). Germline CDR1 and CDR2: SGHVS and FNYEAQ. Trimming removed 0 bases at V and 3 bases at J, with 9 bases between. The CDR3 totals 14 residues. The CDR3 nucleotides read TGTGCCAGCAGCTTAGCCAGGGTGGACTACGAGCAGTACTTC. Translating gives CASSLARVDYEQYF.

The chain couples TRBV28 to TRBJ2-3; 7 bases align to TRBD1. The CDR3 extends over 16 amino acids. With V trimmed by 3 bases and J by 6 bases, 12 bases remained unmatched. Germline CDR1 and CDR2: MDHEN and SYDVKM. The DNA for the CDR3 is TGTGCCAGCAGTTTTTTAGTGGGACAGCCTGGGGATACGCAGTATTTT. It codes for CASSFLVGQPGDTQYF. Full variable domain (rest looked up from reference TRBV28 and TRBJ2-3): DVKVTQSSRYLVKRTGEKVFLECVQDMDHENMFWYRQDPGLGLRLIYFSYDVKMKEKGDIPEGYSVSREKKERFSLILESASTNQTSMYLCASSFLVGQPGDTQYFGPGTRLTVL.

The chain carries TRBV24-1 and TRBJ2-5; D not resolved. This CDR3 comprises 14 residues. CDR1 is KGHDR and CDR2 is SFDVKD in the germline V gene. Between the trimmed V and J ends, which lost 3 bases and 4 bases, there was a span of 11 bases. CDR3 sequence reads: CATSDARTVETQYF. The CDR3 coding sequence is TGTGCCACCAGTGATGCCAGAACAGTAGAGACCCAGTACTTC.

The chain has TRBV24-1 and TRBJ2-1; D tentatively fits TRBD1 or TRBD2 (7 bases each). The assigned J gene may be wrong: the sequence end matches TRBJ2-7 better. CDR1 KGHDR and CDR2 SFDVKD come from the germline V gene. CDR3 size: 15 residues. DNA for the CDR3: TGTGCCACCAGTCGACAGGGAGGGTCCTACAATGAGCAGTACTTC. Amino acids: CATSRQGGSYNEQYF.

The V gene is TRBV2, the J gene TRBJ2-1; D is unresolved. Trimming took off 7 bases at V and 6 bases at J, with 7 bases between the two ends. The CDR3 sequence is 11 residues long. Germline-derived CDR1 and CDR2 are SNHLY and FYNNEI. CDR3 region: CASIRSNEQFF. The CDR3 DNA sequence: TGTGCCAGCATTCGTTCCAATGAGCAGTTCTTC.

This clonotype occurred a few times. The DNA of the CDR3 is TGCGCCAGCCGGGAGCCTAACCTTGAAAAACTGTTTTTT. Its translation: CASREPNLEKLFF. The rearrangement uses TRBV4-1 and TRBJ1-4; no clear D gene. CDR3 length equals 13 residues. V was pared by 8 bases and J by 7 bases, with 14 bases between. The germline V gene has CDR1 MGHRA and CDR2 YSYEKL.

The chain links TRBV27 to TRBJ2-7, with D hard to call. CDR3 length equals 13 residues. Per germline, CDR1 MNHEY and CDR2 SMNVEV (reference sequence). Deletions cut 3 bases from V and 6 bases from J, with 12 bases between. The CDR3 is CASSLNLMREQYF. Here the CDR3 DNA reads TGTGCCAGCAGTTTGAACTTGATGCGCGAGCAGTACTTC.

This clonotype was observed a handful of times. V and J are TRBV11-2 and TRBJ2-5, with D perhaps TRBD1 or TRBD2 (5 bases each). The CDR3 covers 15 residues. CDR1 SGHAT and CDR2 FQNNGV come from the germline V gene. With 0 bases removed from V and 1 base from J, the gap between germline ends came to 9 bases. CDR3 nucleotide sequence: TGTGCCAGCAGCTTAGAGCCGGGACCCCAAGAGACCCAGTACTTC. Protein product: CASSLEPGPQETQYF.

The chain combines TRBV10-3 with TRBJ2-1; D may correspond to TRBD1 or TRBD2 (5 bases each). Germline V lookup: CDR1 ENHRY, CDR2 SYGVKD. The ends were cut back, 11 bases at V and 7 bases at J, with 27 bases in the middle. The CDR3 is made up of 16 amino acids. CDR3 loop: CAAIGDEGRVGNEQFF. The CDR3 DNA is TGTGCCGCCATAGGGGACGAAGGGCGGGTCGGAAATGAGCAGTTCTTC.

This CDR3 reads CASSYTRTHTEAFF. Here the CDR3 DNA reads TGTGCCAGCAGTTACACCCGGACTCACACTGAAGCTTTCTTT. V gene TRBV6-5 combines with J gene TRBJ1-1; D unresolved. The germline CDR1 and CDR2 sequences are MNHEY and SVGAGI. The V gene lost 2 bases and the J gene lost 3 bases, with 10 bases spanning the gap. The CDR3 is 14 amino acids.

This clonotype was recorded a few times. Here the CDR3 DNA reads TGTGCCAGCAGTACCGGGACAAGCGTTCCCGAGCAGTACTTC. Translating gives CASSTGTSVPEQYF. V and J are TRBV7-9 and TRBJ2-7; D is perhaps TRBD1 (6 bases). This CDR3 contains 14 residues. Trimming left V 6 bases short and J 6 bases short, with 18 bases between. Looked up from germline, CDR1 is SEHNR and CDR2 is FQNEAQ (reference sequence).

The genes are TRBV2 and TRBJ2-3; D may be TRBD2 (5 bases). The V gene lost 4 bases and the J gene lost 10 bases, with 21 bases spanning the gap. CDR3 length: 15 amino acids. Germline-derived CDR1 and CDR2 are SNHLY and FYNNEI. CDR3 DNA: TGTGCCAGCAGTGCCGCATCCAGAGCGGCGGGTTCGCAGTATTTT. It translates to CASSAASRAAGSQYF.

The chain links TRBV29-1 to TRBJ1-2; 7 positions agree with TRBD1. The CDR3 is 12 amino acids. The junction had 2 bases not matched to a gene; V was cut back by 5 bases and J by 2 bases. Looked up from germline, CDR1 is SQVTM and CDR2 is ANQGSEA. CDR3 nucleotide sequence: TGCAGCGTTTCGACAGGGAACTATGGCTACACCTTC. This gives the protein CSVSTGNYGYTF. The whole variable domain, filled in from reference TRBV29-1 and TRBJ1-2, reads SAVISQKPSRDICQRGTSLTIQCQVDSQVTMMFWYRQQPGQSLTLIATANQGSEATYESGFVIDKFPISRPNLTFSTLTVSNMSPEDSSIYLCSVSTGNYGYTFGSGTRLTVV.

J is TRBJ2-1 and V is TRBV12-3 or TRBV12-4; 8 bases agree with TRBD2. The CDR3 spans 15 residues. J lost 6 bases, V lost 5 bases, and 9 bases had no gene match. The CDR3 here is CASSDLSGEFNEQFF. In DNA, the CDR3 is TGTGCCAGCAGTGACCTTAGCGGGGAGTTCAATGAGCAGTTCTTC.

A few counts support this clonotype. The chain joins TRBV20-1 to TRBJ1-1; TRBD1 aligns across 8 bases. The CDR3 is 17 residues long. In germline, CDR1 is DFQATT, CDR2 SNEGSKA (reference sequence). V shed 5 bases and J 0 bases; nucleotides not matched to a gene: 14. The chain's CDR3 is CSALLGQGRLMNTEAFF. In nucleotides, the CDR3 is TGCAGTGCTCTTCTTGGACAGGGCCGCTTGATGAACACTGAAGCTTTCTTT.

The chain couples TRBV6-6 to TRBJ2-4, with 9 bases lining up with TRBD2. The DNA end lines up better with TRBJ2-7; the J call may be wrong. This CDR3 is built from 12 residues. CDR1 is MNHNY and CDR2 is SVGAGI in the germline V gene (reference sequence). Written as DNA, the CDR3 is TGTGCTTCAGCGGGAGGCGGCTACGAGCAGTACTTC. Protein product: CASAGGGYEQYF.

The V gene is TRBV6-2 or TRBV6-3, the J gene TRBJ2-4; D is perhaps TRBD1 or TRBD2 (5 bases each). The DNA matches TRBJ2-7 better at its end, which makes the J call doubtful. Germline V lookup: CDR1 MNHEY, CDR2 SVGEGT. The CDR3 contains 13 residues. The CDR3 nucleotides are TGTGCCAGCAATGAGGGACCGAGGAGCGAGCAGTACTTC. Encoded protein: CASNEGPRSEQYF.

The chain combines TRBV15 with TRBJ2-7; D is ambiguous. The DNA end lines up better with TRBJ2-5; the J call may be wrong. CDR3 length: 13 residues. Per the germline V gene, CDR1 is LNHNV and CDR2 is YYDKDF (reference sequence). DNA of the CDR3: TGTGCCACCAGCAGGGACGTCTGGGGGACCCAGTACTTC. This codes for CATSRDVWGTQYF.

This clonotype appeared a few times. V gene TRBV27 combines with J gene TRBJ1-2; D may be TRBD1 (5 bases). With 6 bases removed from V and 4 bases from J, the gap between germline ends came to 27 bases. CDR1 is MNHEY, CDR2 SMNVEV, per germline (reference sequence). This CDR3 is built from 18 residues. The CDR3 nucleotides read TGTGCCAGCAGCTGTACATCCCCCCTGGGCAGGGTTAGCTATGGCTACACCTTC. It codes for CASSCTSPLGRVSYGYTF.

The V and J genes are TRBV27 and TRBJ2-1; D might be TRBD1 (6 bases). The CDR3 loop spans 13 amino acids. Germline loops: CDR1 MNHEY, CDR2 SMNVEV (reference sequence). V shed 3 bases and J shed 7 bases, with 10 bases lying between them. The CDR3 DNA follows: TGTGCCAGCAGTTTCACAGGGTGGAATGAGCAGTTCTTC. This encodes CASSFTGWNEQFF.

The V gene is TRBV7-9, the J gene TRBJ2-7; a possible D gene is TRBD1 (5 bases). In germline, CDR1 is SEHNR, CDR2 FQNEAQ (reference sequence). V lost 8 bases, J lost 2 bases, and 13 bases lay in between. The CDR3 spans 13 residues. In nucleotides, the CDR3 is TGTGCCAGCCGTCCTACAGGAGCCTACGAGCAGTACTTC. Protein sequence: CASRPTGAYEQYF.

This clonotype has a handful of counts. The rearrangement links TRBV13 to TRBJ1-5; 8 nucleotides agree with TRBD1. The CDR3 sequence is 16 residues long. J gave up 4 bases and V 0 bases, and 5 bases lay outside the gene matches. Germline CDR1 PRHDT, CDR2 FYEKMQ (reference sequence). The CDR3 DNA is TGTGCCAGCAGCTTAGGTCGCACAGGGGGAAATCAGCCCCAGCATTTT. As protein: CASSLGRTGGNQPQHF. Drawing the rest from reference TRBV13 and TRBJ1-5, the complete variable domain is AAGVIQSPRHLIKEKRETATLKCYPIPRHDTVYWYQQGPGQDPQFLISFYEKMQSDKGSIPDRFSAQQFSDYHSELNMSSLELGDSALYFCASSLGRTGGNQPQHFGDGTRLSIL.

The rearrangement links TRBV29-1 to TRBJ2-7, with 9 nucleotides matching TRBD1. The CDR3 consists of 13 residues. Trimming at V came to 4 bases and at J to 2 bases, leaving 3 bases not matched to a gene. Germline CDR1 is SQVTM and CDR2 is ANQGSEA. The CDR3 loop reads CSVVGTGTYEQYF. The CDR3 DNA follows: TGCAGCGTTGTGGGGACAGGGACCTACGAGCAGTACTTC.

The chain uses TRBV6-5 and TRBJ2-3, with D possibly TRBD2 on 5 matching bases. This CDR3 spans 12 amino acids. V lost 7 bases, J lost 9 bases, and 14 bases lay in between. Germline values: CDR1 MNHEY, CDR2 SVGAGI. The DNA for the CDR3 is TGTGCCAGCACCACGCGTGGGAGAACGCAGTATTTT. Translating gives CASTTRGRTQYF.